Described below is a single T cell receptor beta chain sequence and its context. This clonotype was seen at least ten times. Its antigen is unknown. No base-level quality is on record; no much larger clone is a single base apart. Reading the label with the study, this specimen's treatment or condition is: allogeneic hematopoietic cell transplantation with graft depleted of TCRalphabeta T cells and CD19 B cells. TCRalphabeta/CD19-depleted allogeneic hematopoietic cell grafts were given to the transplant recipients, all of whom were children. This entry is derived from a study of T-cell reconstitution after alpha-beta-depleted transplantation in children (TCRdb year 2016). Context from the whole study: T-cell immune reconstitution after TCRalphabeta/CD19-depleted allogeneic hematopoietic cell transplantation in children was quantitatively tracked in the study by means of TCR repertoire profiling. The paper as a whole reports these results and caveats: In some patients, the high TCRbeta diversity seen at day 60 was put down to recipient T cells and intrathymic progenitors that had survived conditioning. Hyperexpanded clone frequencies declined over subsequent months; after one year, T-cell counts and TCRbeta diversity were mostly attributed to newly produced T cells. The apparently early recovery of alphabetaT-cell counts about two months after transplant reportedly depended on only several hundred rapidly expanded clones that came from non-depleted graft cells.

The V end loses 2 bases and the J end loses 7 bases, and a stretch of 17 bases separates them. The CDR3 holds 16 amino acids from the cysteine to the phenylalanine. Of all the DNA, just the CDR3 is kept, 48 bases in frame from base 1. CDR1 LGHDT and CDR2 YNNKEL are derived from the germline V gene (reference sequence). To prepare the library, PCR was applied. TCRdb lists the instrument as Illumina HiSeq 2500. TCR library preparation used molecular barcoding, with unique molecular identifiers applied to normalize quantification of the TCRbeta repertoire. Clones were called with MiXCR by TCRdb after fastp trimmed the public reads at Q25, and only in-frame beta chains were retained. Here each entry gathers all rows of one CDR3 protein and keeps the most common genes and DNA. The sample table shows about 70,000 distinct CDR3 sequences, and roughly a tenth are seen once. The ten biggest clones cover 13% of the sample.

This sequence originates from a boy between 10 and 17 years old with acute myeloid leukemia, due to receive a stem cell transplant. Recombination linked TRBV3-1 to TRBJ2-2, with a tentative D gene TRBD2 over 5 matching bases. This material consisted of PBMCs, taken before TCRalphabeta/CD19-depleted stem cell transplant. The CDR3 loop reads CASSQRTSRRIGELFF. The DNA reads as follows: TGTGCCAGCAGCCAAAGAACTAGTCGGAGGATCGGGGAGCTGTTTTTT.